The sequence of this TCR beta chain was determined in a study of blood T cell repertoires in COVID-19. In the study overall: T cells, B-cell-depleted T cells, or PBMCs supplied cDNA or gDNA.

Profiled with immunoSEQ multiplex PCR; TCRdb holds only in-frame clones, not every one. The data show roughly 74,000 clones, roughly 90% seen once. The CDR3 contains 12 residues. Germline CDR1 and CDR2: MNHEY and SVGAGI. Trimming took off 5 bases at V and 3 bases at J, with 4 bases between the two ends. The specimen was PBMCs or T cells enriched from blood (not recorded which). The TCR comes from a woman aged 45-60 years with acute COVID-19. This chain uses TRBV6-5 with TRBJ2-2, with unresolved D. CDR3 loop: CASSPYTGELFF. The CDR3 nucleotides read TGTGCCAGCAGTCCCTACACCGGGGAGCTGTTTTTT.